This TCR beta chain was sequenced for a study of T cell repertoires in cytomegalovirus infection. Study in general: Indications came from public TCR beta signatures; they pointed to CMV infection and to a matching HLA type. Study-wide findings and caveats: HLA-C-restricted CMV-specific TCR beta clonotypes prevailed in the ex vivo response. CMV carriers having the relevant HLA were flagged by cumulative public TCR beta family frequency.

TCRdb called the reads again in MiXCR, with one record for every CDR3 protein. The sample consists of 500,000 or so distinct CDR3 sequences, about 15% of them appearing once. Only one count was recorded for this clonotype. As yet, its antigen is unknown. Germline V gene lookup returns CDR1 SEHNR and CDR2 FQNEAQ (reference sequence). Trimming removed 10 bases at V and 2 bases at J, with 8 bases between. This CDR3 is 11 amino acids long. What was sequenced was CD8+ T cells from PBMCs. This clonotype originated in a human donor in good health (CMV status not recorded). Some clones in this sample may be carry-over from other donors' samples. This rearrangement joins TRBV7-9 to TRBJ1-2; D is unclear. The CDR3: CAIMGNYGYTF. The CDR3 DNA reads TGTGCCATCATGGGGAACTATGGCTACACCTTC.